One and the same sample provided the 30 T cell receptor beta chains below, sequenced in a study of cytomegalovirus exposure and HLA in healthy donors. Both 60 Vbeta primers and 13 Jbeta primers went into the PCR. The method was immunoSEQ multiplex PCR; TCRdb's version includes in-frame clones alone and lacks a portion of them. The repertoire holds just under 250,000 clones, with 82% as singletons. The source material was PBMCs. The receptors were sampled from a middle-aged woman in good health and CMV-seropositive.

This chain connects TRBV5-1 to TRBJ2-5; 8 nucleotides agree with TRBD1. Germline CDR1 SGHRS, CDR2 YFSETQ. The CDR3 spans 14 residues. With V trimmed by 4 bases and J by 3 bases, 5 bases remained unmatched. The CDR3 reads CASSRGQAKETQYF. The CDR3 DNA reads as TGCGCCAGCAGCCGGGGACAGGCCAAAGAGACCCAGTACTTC.

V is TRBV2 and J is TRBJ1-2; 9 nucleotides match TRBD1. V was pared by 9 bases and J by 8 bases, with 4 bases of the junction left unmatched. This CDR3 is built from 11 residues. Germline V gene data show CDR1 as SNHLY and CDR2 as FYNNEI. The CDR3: CARRDREGYTF. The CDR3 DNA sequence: TGTGCCAGAAGGGACAGGGAAGGCTACACCTTC.

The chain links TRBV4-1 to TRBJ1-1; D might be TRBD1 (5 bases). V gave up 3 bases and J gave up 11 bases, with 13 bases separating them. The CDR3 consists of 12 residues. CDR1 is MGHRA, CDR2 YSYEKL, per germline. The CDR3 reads CASSQGGERAFF. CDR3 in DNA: TGCGCCAGCAGCCAGGGGGGGGAAAGGGCTTTCTTT.

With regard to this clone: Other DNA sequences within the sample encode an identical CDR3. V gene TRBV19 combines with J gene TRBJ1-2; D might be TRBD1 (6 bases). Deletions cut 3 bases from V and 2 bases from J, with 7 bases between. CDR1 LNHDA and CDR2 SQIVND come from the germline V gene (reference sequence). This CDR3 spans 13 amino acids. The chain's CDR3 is CASSIDRNYGYTF. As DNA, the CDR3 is TGTGCCAGTAGTATCGACAGGAACTATGGCTACACCTTC.

The CDR3 protein is CASSEGSSGRETYEQYF. Written as DNA, the CDR3 is TGTGCCAGCAGTGAAGGCTCGTCGGGTAGGGAGACCTACGAGCAGTACTTC. This chain uses TRBV6-1 with TRBJ2-7; D possibly corresponds to TRBD2 (5 bases). Deletions cut 1 base from V and 2 bases from J, with 18 bases between. This CDR3 spans 17 amino acids. CDR1 and CDR2 from the germline V gene are MNHNS and SASEGT.

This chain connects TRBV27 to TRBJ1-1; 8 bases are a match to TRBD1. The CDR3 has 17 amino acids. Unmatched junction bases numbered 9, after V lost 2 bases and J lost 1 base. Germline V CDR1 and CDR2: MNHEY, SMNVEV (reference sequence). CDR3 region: CASSLRRTGGRNTEAFF. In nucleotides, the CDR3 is TGTGCCAGCAGTTTAAGGCGTACAGGGGGACGGAACACTGAAGCTTTCTTT.

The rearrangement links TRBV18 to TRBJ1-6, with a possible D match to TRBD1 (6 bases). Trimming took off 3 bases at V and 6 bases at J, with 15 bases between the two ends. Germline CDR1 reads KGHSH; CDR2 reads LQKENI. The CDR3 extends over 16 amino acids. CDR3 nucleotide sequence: TGTGCCAGCTCACCCTTCGAGGGGGGGACTAATTCACCCCTCCACTTT. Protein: CASSPFEGGTNSPLHF.

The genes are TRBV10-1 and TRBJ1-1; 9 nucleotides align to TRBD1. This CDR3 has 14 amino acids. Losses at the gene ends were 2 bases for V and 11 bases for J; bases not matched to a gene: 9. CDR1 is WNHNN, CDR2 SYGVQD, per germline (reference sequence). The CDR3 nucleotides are TGCGCCAGCAGTGAGGCGGGACAGGGTTTCGAGGCTTTCTTT. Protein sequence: CASSEAGQGFEAFF.

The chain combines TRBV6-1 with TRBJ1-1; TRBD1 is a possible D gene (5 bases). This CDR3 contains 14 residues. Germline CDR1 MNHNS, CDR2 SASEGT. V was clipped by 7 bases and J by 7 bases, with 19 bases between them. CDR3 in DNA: TGTGCCAGCAACCAAGGACACTCGTCGGGTGAAGCTTTCTTT. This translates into CASNQGHSSGEAFF.

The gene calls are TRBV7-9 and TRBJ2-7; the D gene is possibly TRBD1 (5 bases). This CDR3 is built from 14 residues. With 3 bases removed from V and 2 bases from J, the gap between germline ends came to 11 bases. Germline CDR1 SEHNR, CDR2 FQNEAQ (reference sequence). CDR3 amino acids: CASSLGRQPYEQYF. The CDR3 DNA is TGTGCCAGCAGCTTGGGGCGGCAGCCCTACGAGCAGTACTTC.

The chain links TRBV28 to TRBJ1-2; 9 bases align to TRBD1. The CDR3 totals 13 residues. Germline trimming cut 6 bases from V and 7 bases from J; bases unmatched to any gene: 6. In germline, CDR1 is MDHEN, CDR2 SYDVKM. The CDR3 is CASSPDRGGGYTF. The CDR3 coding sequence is TGTGCCAGCAGCCCGGACAGGGGTGGTGGCTACACCTTC.

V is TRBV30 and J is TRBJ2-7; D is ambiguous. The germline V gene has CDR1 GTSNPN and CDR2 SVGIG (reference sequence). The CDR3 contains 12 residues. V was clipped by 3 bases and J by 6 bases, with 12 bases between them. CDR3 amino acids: CAWRANLGEQYF. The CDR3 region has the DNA TGTGCCTGGAGGGCAAACCTTGGCGAGCAGTACTTC.

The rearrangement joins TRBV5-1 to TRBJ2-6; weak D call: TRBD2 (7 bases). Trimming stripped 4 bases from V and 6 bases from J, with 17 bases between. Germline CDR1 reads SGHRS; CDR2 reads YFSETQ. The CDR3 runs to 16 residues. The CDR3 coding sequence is TGCGCCAGCAGCGCGCCGGGGGGCGTCTTGGCCAACGTCCTGACTTTC. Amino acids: CASSAPGGVLANVLTF. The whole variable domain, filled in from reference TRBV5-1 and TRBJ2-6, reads KAGVTQTPRYLIKTRGQQVTLSCSPISGHRSVSWYQQTPGQGLQFLFEYFSETQRNKGNFPGRFSGRQFSNSRSEMNVSTLELGDSALYLCASSAPGGVLANVLTFGAGSRLTVL.

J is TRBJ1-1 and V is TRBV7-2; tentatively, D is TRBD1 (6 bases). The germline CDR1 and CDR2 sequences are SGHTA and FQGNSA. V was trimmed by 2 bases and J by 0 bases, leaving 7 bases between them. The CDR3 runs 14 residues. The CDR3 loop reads CASSLQGLNTEAFF. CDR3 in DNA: TGTGCCAGCAGCTTACAGGGGTTGAACACTGAAGCTTTCTTT.

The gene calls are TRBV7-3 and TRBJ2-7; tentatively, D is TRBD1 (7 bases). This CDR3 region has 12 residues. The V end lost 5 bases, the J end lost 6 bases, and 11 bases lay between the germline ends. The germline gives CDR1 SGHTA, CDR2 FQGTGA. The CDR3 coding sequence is TGTGCCAGCAGCCCCCAGGGGGGCGAGCAGTACTTC. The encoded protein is CASSPQGGEQYF.

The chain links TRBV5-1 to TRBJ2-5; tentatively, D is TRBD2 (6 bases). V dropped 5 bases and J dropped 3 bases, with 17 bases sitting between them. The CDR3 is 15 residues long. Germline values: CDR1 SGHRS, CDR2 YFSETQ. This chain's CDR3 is CASSFRGTMEETQYF. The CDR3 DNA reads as TGCGCCAGCAGTTTTCGGGGGACGATGGAAGAGACCCAGTACTTC.

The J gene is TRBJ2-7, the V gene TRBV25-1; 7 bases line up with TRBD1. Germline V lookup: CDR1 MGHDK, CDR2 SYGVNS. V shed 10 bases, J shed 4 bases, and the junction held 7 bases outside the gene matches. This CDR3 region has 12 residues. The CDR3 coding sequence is TGTGCCACCGCAGGGGGTAGGTACGAGCAGTACTTC. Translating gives CATAGGRYEQYF.

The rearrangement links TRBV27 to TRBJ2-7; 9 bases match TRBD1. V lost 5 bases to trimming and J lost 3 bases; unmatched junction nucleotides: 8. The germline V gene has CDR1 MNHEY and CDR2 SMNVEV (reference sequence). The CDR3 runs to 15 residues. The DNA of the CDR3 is TGTGCCAGCAGTCCTCTGGGGACAGGGAACTACGAGCAGTACTTC. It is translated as CASSPLGTGNYEQYF.

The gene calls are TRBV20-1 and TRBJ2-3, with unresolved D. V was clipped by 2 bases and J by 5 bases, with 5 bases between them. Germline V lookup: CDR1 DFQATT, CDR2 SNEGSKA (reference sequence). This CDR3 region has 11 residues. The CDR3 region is CSARSIDTQYF. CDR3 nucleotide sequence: TGCAGTGCTAGATCAATAGATACGCAGTATTTT.

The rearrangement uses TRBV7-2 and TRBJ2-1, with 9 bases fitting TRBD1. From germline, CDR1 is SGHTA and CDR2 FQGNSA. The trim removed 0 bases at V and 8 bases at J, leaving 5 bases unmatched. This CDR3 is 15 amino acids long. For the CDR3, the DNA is TGTGCCAGCAGCTTAGCGGGACAGGGTATCCATGAGCAGTTCTTC. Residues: CASSLAGQGIHEQFF.

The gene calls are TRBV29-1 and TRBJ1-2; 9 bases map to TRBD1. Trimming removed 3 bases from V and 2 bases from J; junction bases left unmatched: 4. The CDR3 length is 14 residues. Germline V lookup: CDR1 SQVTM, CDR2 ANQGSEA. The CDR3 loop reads CSVDPTGGNYGYTF. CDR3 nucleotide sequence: TGCAGCGTTGACCCGACAGGGGGGAACTATGGCTACACCTTC.

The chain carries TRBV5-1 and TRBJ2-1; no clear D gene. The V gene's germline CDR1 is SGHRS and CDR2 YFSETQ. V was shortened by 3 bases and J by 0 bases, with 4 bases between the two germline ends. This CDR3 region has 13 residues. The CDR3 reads CASSYSSYNEQFF. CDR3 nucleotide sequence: TGCGCCAGCAGCTACAGCTCCTACAATGAGCAGTTCTTC.

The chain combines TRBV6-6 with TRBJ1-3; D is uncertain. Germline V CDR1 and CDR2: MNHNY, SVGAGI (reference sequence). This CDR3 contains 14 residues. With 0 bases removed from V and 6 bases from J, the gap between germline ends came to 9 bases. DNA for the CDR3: TGTGCCAGCAGTTACTCGGCGGAGATAAACACCATATATTTT. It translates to CASSYSAEINTIYF.

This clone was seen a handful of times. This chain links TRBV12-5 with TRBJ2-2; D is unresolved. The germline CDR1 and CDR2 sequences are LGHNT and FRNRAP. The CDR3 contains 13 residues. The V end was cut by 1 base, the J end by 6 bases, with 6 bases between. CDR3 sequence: CASGLDQAGELFF. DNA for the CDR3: TGTGCTAGTGGTTTGGATCAGGCCGGGGAGCTGTTTTTT. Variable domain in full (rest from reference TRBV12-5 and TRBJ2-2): DARVTQTPRHKVTEMGQEVTMRCQPILGHNTVFWYRQTMMQGLELLAYFRNRAPLDDSGMPKDRFSAEMPDATLATLKIQPSEPRDSAVYFCASGLDQAGELFFGEGSRLTVL.

The CDR3 DNA sequence: TGTGCCCAATCGGGGGGGGACTATGGCTACACCTTC. Encoded protein: CAQSGGDYGYTF. This rearrangement joins TRBV30 to TRBJ1-2, with D perhaps matching TRBD1 (5 bases). Trimming removed 8 bases from V and 3 bases from J, with 13 bases in between. The CDR3 has 12 residues. Germline V gene sequence: CDR1 GTSNPN, CDR2 SVGIG (reference sequence).

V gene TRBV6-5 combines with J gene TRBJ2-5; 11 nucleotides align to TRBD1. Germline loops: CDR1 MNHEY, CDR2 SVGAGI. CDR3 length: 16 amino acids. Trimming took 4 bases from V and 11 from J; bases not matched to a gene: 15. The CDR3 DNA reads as TGTGCCAGCAGTTCATCCGGGACAGGGGGATTAGGGGAGCAGTACTTC. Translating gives CASSSSGTGGLGEQYF.

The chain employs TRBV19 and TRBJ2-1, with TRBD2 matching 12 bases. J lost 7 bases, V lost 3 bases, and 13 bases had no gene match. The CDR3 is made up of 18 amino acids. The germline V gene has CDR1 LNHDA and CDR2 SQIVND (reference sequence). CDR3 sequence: CASSMGGASGRALNEQFF. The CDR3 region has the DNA TGTGCCAGTAGTATGGGTGGGGCTAGCGGGAGGGCTTTGAATGAGCAGTTCTTC.

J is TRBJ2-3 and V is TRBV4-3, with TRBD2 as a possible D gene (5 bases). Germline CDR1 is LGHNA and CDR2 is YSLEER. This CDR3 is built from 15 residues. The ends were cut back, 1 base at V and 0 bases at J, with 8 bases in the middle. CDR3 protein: CASSQGPGSTDTQYF. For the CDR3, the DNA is TGCGCCAGCAGCCAAGGGCCGGGAAGCACAGATACGCAGTATTTT.

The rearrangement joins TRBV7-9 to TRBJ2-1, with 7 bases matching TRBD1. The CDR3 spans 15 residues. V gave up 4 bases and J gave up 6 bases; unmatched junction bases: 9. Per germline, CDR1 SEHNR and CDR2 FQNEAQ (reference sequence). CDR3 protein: CASSSRDRALNEQFF. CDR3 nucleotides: TGTGCCAGCAGCTCCCGGGACAGAGCCCTCAATGAGCAGTTCTTC.

CDR3 sequence: CASSLGQQETQYF. The CDR3 DNA reads as TGTGCCAGCAGCTTGGGTCAGCAAGAGACCCAGTACTTC. The rearrangement joins TRBV5-4 to TRBJ2-5, with D hard to call. V lost 0 bases and J lost 2, with 5 bases in between. CDR1 and CDR2 (germline): SGHNT, YYREEE (reference sequence). The CDR3 spans 13 residues.